Included here is one TCR beta chain sequence, with context. Its cognate antigen is unknown. The data stem from a study of identical twins. TCRdb re-derived calls from the 5' RACE reads in MiXCR, one entry per CDR3 protein. This table has 700,000 or so distinct CDR3 sequences, over 8.5% appearing once. Overall study results and limits: There was an excess of low generation probability in the out-of-frame alpha sequences that twins shared.

The CDR3 length is 13 residues. CDR1 is SGHTA, CDR2 FQGTGA, per germline. The V end lost 5 bases, the J end lost 6 bases, and 12 bases lay between the germline ends. These data also formed part of another study, on yellow fever vaccine responses in identical twins.

The clonotype comes from a woman aged 18-29 years in good health. The sample consisted of PBMCs. This chain connects TRBV7-3 to TRBJ2-3, with unresolved D. The CDR3 loop reads CASSLTIADTQYF. The CDR3 DNA is TGTGCCAGCAGCCTGACCATTGCGGATACGCAGTATTTT.